Following are 25 T cell receptor beta chains from one sample sequenced in a study of tumor-infiltrating lymphocytes in primary liver carcinoma. The input was approximately 0.45 ug total RNA; TCR beta cDNA was made from it with a constant-region primer. ARM-PCR was slightly modified, and three nested multiplex PCR rounds with it gave rise to the TCR beta libraries. Two initial PCR rounds of about 11 cycles each paired TRBV1-TRBV30 forward primers with a C-beta reverse primer. TCRdb reprocessed the multiplex PCR reads with MiXCR, giving one entry per CDR3 protein. Of fewer than 90,000 distinct CDR3 sequences in the sample, around 70% are singletons; the top ten hold roughly 21%. DNA and RNA were both co-extracted from approximately 20-30 mg of bulk tissue that had not been sorted. The sample was liver tumor tissue from sampling region 1. Specified subset: tumor region T1, superior pole. The receptors stem from a man between 40 and 49 years old with primary liver carcinoma and hepatitis B virus infection.

The chain has TRBV18 and TRBJ1-4; D not certain. Germline values: CDR1 KGHSH, CDR2 LQKENI. V lost 5 bases to trimming and J lost 7 bases, with 8 bases between them. The CDR3 has 12 amino acids. The CDR3 coding sequence is TGTGCCAGCTCAGAACGGGGTGAAAAACTGTTTTTT. Translated: CASSERGEKLFF.

To note about this clonotype: Because it lacks the conserved phenylalanine or tryptophan at the end, this CDR3 is likely a read error. In DNA, the CDR3 is TGCACCAGCAGTGAGTCGAGGTACGGGAGTGATGGCTACGAGCAGTACATC. Its translation: CTSSESRYGSDGYEQYI. This rearrangement joins TRBV10-2 to TRBJ2-7, with D possibly TRBD2 on 6 matching bases. The germline gives CDR1 WSHSY, CDR2 SAAADI. The CDR3 runs to 17 residues.

With respect to this clonotype: Compared with germline, one end of the junction differs, possibly owing to a read error. This sequence joins TRBV6-1 and TRBJ2-7, with a tentative D call TRBD2 (5 bases). The CDR3 sequence is 15 residues long. Looked up from germline, CDR1 is MNHNS and CDR2 is SASEGT. The CDR3 DNA follows: TGTGTCAGCAGTGTAATGTCACACCGGGGTGACGAGCAGTACTTC. This gives the protein CVSSVMSHRGDEQYF.

With respect to this clonotype: One end of the junction fails to match germline, which may point to a read error. The genes are TRBV10-1 and TRBJ2-3; 9 bases are a match to TRBD1. The CDR3 spans 15 residues. Per the germline V gene, CDR1 is WNHNN and CDR2 is SYGVQD (reference sequence). CDR3 residues: CASSVTGTGTDTHYF. Here the CDR3 DNA reads TGCGCCAGCAGTGTAACCGGGACAGGGACCGATACGCATTATTTC.

The chain joins TRBV7-9 to TRBJ2-5, with 7 positions matching TRBD1. The germline V gene encodes CDR1 SEHNR and CDR2 FQNEAQ (reference sequence). There are 15 residues in the CDR3. J was trimmed by 4 bases and V by 5 bases; bases with no gene match: 10. The CDR3 loop reads CASSDRVRSGETQYF. Here the CDR3 DNA reads TGTGCCAGCAGCGACAGGGTTCGATCCGGAGAGACCCAGTACTTC.

On this clonotype: One end of the junction varies from germline; a read error may be responsible. CDR3 nucleotide sequence: TGTGCCAGTGGTTTGGGACAGTGTGAAGCTTTCTTT. Protein product: CASGLGQCEAFF. The rearrangement joins TRBV12-5 to TRBJ1-1; 7 positions agree with TRBD1. CDR3 size: 12 residues. Germline CDR1 reads LGHNT; CDR2 reads FRNRAP.

A word on this clonotype: At one end, the junction sequence differs from germline, possibly due to a read error. Here the CDR3 DNA reads TGTACCAGCATCTTAGATCACGGGGGAGGACTAAATGAGCACTTCTTC. Translated: CTSILDHGGGLNEHFF. The chain couples TRBV11-2 to TRBJ2-1; the D gene is possibly TRBD2 (6 bases). Germline CDR1 reads SGHAT; CDR2 reads FQNNGV. The CDR3 contains 16 residues.

The V call is TRBV11-2, the J call TRBJ2-7; 12 bases line up with TRBD2. The CDR3 sequence is 17 residues long. Per the germline V gene, CDR1 is SGHAT and CDR2 is FQNNGV. The CDR3 nucleotides read TGTACCTGCAGCCAGGGACTAGCGGGTTCCCCTTCCTACGAGCAGTACTTC. Its translation is CTCSQGLAGSPSYEQYF.

This chain's CDR3 is CASRQVAGNYGYTF. The DNA for the CDR3 is TGTGCCAGCAGACAAGTGGCAGGGAATTATGGCTACACCTTC. V usage is TRBV6-5 and J usage is TRBJ1-2, with D possibly being TRBD1 (5 bases). The CDR3 totals 14 residues. The V end lost 6 bases, the J end lost 5 bases, and 16 bases lay between the germline ends. Germline V gene lookup returns CDR1 MNHEY and CDR2 SVGAGI.

The chain employs TRBV20-1 and TRBJ2-5; maybe TRBD2 (6 bases). V was cut by 8 bases and J by 10 bases, with 26 bases left in between. This CDR3 comprises 14 residues. CDR1 is DFQATT and CDR2 is SNEGSKA in the germline V gene (reference sequence). DNA for the CDR3: TGCAGTTCACCTCCGGGACTCGGATCCATGCTCCAGTACTTC. Amino acids: CSSPPGLGSMLQYF.

The sample holds one count of this clonotype. This rearrangement joins TRBV29-1 to TRBJ2-5; 9 nucleotides agree with TRBD2. The CDR3 runs to 16 residues. The V gene's germline CDR1 is SQVTM and CDR2 ANQGSEA. The CDR3 DNA reads TGCAGTGCTGCAGGTAGTAGCGGGAGAGCTCAAGAGACCCAGTACTTC. It encodes CSAAGSSGRAQETQYF. Together with reference TRBV29-1 and TRBJ2-5, the CDR3 gives the full variable domain: SAVISQKPSRDICQRGTSLTIQCQVDSQVTMMFWYRQQPGQSLTLIATANQGSEATYESGFVIDKFPISRPNLTFSTLTVSNMSPEDSSIYLCSAAGSSGRAQETQYFGPGTRLLVL.

As to this clonotype: Because it lacks the conserved phenylalanine or tryptophan at the end, this CDR3 is likely a read error. This chain joins TRBV20-1 and TRBJ2-1, with 7 bases aligning to TRBD1. The CDR3 has 15 residues. V lost 0 bases and J lost 9; bases outside the gene matches: 11. CDR1 is DFQATT and CDR2 is SNEGSKA in the germline V gene (reference sequence). CDR3 DNA: TGCAGTGCTAGAGATGTGACAGGGATTGGGAGTGAGCAGTTCCTC. Translating it yields CSARDVTGIGSEQFL.

In regard to this clonotype: Because the CDR3 is missing its conserved closing phenylalanine or tryptophan, this is likely a read error. The J gene is TRBJ1-1, the V gene TRBV10-3; D is uncertain. Germline CDR1 reads ENHRY; CDR2 reads SYGVKD. CDR3 length: 13 amino acids. The DNA of the CDR3 is TGTGCCATCAGTGAGACCCGGAACGCTGAAGCTTTCCTT. Its protein is CAISETRNAEAFL.

With respect to this clonotype: The conserved phenylalanine or tryptophan is not found at the CDR3 terminus, so this likely reflects a read error. No DNA is shown, since the ends of the CDR3 on it are uncertain; the CDR3 is the one TCRdb lists. The chain employs TRBV11-2 and TRBJ2-2; the table's D call, TRBD1, has no DNA check behind it. The CDR3 is 17 amino acids long, termini counted. Germline V gene sequence: CDR1 SGHAT, CDR2 FQNNGV. The CDR3 region is CASSPNVGQANTGELFI.

Ten or more counts support this clonotype. This chain uses TRBV4-2 with TRBJ2-6; no reliable D call. With 0 bases removed from V and 2 bases from J, the gap between germline ends came to 14 bases. This CDR3 contains 18 residues. The germline V gene has CDR1 LGHNA and CDR2 YNFKEQ. Written as DNA, the CDR3 is TGTGCCAGCAGCCAAGAAATCGGTATGCTGCCTGGGGCCAACGTCCTGACTTTC. Residues: CASSQEIGMLPGANVLTF.

This chain uses TRBV30 with TRBJ2-7; TRBD2 agrees at 7 bases. The CDR3 loop spans 15 amino acids. CDR1 is GTSNPN, CDR2 SVGIG, per germline (reference sequence). CDR3 nucleotides: TGTACCCGGAGTGTAGGAGGCGGGGGTACCTACGAGCAGTACTTC. Translating it yields CTRSVGGGGTYEQYF. The variable domain in full, with the rest retrieved from reference TRBV30 and TRBJ2-7, is SQTIHQWPATLVQPVGSPLSLECTVEGTSNPNLYWYRQAAGRGLQLLFYSVGIGQISSEVPQNLSASRPQDRQFILSSKKLLLSDSGFYLCTRSVGGGGTYEQYFGPGTRLTVT.

A note on this clonotype: Being one base from a much bigger clone, this may be a read error. The V and J genes are TRBV21-1 and TRBJ1-2; the tabulated D call, TRBD1, remains unverified against the DNA. TRBV21-1 is a known pseudogene. This CDR3 comprises 15 residues. CDR3 DNA sequence: TGTGCCAGCAGCACTAAACGACAGGGGACCTATGGCTACATCTTC. It specifies CASSTKRQGTYGYIF.

Remarks on this clonotype: As the CDR3 is not closed by the conserved phenylalanine or tryptophan, this likely results from a read error. No DNA is shown, since the ends of the CDR3 on it are uncertain; the CDR3 is the one TCRdb lists. This chain connects TRBV4-1 to TRBJ2-1; the D segment call TRBD2 is taken from the table without a DNA check. The germline V gene encodes CDR1 MGHRA and CDR2 YSYEKL. The CDR3 is 11 amino acids in total, end residues counted. Here the CDR3 reads CVSRVAGEVFV.

A word on this clonotype: The missing conserved phenylalanine or tryptophan at the end of this CDR3 makes a read error likely. DNA for the CDR3: TGTGCCAGCAGATCTACGACTAGCGGGAGTGGAGAGACCCAGTACCTC. It is translated as CASRSTTSGSGETQYL. The genes are TRBV5-4 and TRBJ2-5, with 12 bases aligning to TRBD2. After removal of 5 bases from V and 4 bases from J, the junction contained 9 bases not matched to a gene. The CDR3 loop spans 16 amino acids. Germline-derived CDR1 and CDR2 are SGHNT and YYREEE (reference sequence).

As to this clonotype: A junction end diverges from the germline sequence, so it may reflect a read error. This rearrangement joins TRBV10-3 to TRBJ2-3; a weak D match, TRBD1 (6 bases). This CDR3 spans 13 amino acids. Germline-derived CDR1 and CDR2 are ENHRY and SYGVKD. The CDR3 coding sequence is TGTGCCATCAGTGAACAGGGCGTCGATATGCAGTATTTT. It is translated as CAISEQGVDMQYF.

In the case of this clonotype: Compared with germline, one end of the junction differs, possibly owing to a read error. The chain couples TRBV11-2 to TRBJ2-7; TRBD1 matches at 9 bases. CDR1 is SGHAT, CDR2 FQNNGV, per germline. This CDR3 is 15 amino acids long. The CDR3 DNA is TGCACCAGCAGCGCCCTGGACAGGGGTTTCTACGAGCAGTACTTC. This gives the protein CTSSALDRGFYEQYF.

In regard to this clonotype: Likely a read error: the CDR3 ends without its conserved phenylalanine or tryptophan. The chain joins TRBV6-1 to TRBJ2-7, with D possibly being TRBD2 (5 bases). V shed 1 base and J shed 4 bases, with 11 bases lying between them. This CDR3 region has 14 residues. Germline CDR1 and CDR2: MNHNS and SASEGT. Here the CDR3 DNA reads TGTGCCAGCAGTGAAGGAGGGAGTGGGTACGAGCAGTACTCC. It yields the protein CASSEGGSGYEQYS.

Concerning this clonotype: This may be a read error: a much more frequent sequence differs by one nucleotide. V usage is TRBV7-9 and J usage is TRBJ2-2; 10 bases fit TRBD2. The CDR3 totals 15 residues. Germline V lookup: CDR1 SEHNR, CDR2 FQNEAQ (reference sequence). The CDR3 DNA sequence: TGTGCCAGCAGCTTAATTAGCGGGAGGTCCGGGGAGCTGGTTTTT. Translation gives CASSLISGRSGELVF.

As for this clonotype: The junction departs from germline at one end; a sequencing error may be responsible. The chain has TRBV5-5 and TRBJ1-5, with a weak D call TRBD1 (6 bases). Per germline, CDR1 SGHKS and CDR2 YYEKEE (reference sequence). The CDR3 runs 15 residues. CDR3: CVSSMRGGYNQPQHF. CDR3 in DNA: TGTGTCAGCAGCATGAGGGGGGGTTACAATCAGCCCCAGCATTTT. Combining the CDR3 with reference TRBV5-5 and TRBJ1-5 gives the whole variable domain DAGVTQSPTHLIKTRGQQVTLRCSPISGHKSVSWYQQVLGQGPQFIFQYYEKEERGRGNFPDRFSARQFPNYSSELNVNALLLGDSALYLCVSSMRGGYNQPQHFGDGTRLSIL.

This clonotype rates as medium-sized. The gene calls are TRBV11-2 and TRBJ1-1; D remains ambiguous. V lost 0 bases, J lost 1 base, and 6 bases lay in between. The CDR3 is 14 residues long. Germline CDR1 is SGHAT and CDR2 is FQNNGV. DNA of the CDR3: TGTGCCAGCAGCTTAGATGGAGGGAACACTGAAGCTTTCTTT. This encodes CASSLDGGNTEAFF.